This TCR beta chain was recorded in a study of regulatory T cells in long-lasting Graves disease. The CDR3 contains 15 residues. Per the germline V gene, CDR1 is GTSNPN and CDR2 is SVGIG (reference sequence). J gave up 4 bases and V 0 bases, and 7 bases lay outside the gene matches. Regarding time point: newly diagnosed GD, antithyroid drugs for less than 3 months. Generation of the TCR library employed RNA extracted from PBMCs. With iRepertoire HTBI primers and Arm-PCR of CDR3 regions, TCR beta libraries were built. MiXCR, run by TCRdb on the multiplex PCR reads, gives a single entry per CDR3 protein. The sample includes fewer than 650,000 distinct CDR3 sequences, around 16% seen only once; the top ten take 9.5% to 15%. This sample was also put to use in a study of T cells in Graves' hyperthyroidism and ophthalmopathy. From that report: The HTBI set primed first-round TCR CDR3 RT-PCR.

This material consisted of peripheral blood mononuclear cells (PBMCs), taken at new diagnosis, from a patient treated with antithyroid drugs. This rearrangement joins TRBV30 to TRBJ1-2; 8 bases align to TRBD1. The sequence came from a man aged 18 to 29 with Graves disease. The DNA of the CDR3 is TGTGCCTGGAGTGTAGGAACAGGGGGAGCCTATGGCTACACCTTC. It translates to CAWSVGTGGAYGYTF.